Listed below are T cell receptor beta chains from one sample, sequenced in a study of blood T cell repertoires in COVID-19. Using immunoSEQ multiplex PCR, the repertoire was profiled, and TCRdb retains in-frame clones only, with some absent. The data show fewer than 350,000 clones, 86% seen once. The source material was peripheral blood. The origin of the receptors is a woman aged 25 to 39 with COVID-19, enrolled during active disease. The CDR3 runs from the conserved cysteine through the conserved F or W. Each record gives: V gene, clone size, D gene, J gene, CDR3 length, CDR3 DNA, CDR3 protein. A D gene is named only where the DNA matches it firmly. Clone size, where shown, is once, few, many, or a class for clones that have expanded.

TRBV2	once	TRBD2	TRBJ2-3	15	TGTGCCAGCAGTGTGCCTAGCGGGGTGACAGATACGCAGTATTTT	CASSVPSGVTDTQYF
TRBV6-6	once	NA	TRBJ2-3	16	TGTGCCAGCAGTTACTCGAATTCGATAAGGCGGGATACGCAGTATTTT	CASSYSNSIRRDTQYF
TRBV7-9	once	NA	TRBJ1-1	13	TGTGCCAGCAGCTCCCCCCGGGACACTGAGGCTTTCTTT	CASSSPRDTEAFF
TRBV1	NA	NA	TRBJ1-2	14	TGCACCAGCAGCCAACCCGGGACTAATCATGGCTACACCTTC	CTSSQPGTNHGYTF
TRBV19	few	NA	TRBJ1-6	12	TGTGCCAGTAGTACTCAGGGTAAAGCCCTCCACTTT	CASSTQGKALHF
TRBV7-2	NA	NA	TRBJ2-7	11	TGTGCCAGCAGCTTTCTCTACGAGCAGTACTTC	CASSFLYEQYF
TRBV2	NA	TRBD1	TRBJ1-1	16	TGTGCCAGCAGCGTCTACAGGGGCCGCGCGAACACTGAAGCTTTCTTT	CASSVYRGRANTEAFF
TRBV3-1/TRBV3-2	NA	TRBD2	TRBJ2-1	17	TGTGCCAGCAGCCAAGACTTTAGCGGGGCCAAAAACAATGAGCAGTTCTTC	CASSQDFSGAKNNEQFF
TRBV5-4	NA	TRBD2	TRBJ2-1	14	TGTGCCAGCAGCTTGCGGGGGGGCTACAATGAGCAGTTCTTC	CASSLRGGYNEQFF
TRBV6-5	NA	NA	TRBJ2-3	15	TGTGCCAGCAGTACCCGGGATCCGAGATTCCCTACGCAGTATTTT	CASSTRDPRFPTQYF
TRBV5-4	NA	TRBD2	TRBJ2-5	14	TGTGCCAGCAGCTTAGCGGGGGGTCTGGAGACCCAGTACTTC	CASSLAGGLETQYF
TRBV5-4	NA	TRBD1	TRBJ1-4	12	TGTGCCAGCAGTCGGGACAGGGCGGAACTGTTTTTT	CASSRDRAELFF
TRBV2	NA	NA	TRBJ2-1	13	TGTGCCAGCAGTGATCCGACAGCGGGTGAGCAGTTCTTC	CASSDPTAGEQFF
TRBV24-1	NA	NA	TRBJ2-4	16	TGTGCCACCAGTGATTTAGAGGGTATAGCCAAAAACATTCAGTACTTC	CATSDLEGIAKNIQYF
TRBV19	NA	NA	TRBJ1-5	14	TGTGCCAGTAATACAGGGCTTAGCAATCAGCCCCAGCATTTT	CASNTGLSNQPQHF
TRBV4-1	NA	NA	TRBJ1-1	15	TGCGCCAGCAGCCACGGAGGTATGGGGGGCACTGAAGCTTTCTTT	CASSHGGMGGTEAFF
TRBV6-5	NA	TRBD1	TRBJ2-7	15	TGTGCCAGCAGTTACTCTGGACAGGGGTCCTACGAGCAGTACTTC	CASSYSGQGSYEQYF
TRBV19	NA	NA	TRBJ2-7	13	TGTGCCAGTAGTATCCAGGGGTCCTACGAGCAGTACTTC	CASSIQGSYEQYF
TRBV18	NA	NA	TRBJ1-1	14	TGTGCCAGCTCAGCCGGGACTACGCCAGATGAAGCTTTCTTT	CASSAGTTPDEAFF
TRBV10-2	once	NA	TRBJ1-6	13	TGCGCCAGCAGTGTACAGAGTAGGTCACCCCTCCACTTT	CASSVQSRSPLHF
TRBV29-1	NA	NA	TRBJ2-4	14	TGCAGCGTTGCGCAAACGGGGGCCAAAAACATTCAGTACTTC	CSVAQTGAKNIQYF
TRBV12-3/TRBV12-4	NA	NA	TRBJ2-7	13	TGTGCCAGCAGTTTAGCGGCGCCGGGCGAGCAGTACTTC	CASSLAAPGEQYF